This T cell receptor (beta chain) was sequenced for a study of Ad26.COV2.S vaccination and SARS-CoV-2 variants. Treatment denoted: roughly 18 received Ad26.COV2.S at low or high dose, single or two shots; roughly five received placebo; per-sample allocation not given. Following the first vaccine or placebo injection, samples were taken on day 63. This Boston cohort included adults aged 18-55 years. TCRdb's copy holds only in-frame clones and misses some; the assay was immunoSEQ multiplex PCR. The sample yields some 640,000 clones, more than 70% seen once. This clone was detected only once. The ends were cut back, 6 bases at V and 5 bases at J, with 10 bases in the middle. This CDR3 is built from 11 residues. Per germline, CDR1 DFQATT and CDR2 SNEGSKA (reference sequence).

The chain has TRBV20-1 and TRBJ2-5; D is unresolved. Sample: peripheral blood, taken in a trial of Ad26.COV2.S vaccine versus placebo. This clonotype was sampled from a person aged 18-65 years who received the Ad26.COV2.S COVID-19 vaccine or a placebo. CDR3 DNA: TGCAGTGCCCAGTACCGGGAGACCCAGTACTTC. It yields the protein CSAQYRETQYF.